The clone carrying this T cell receptor beta chain was found once. This CDR3 spans 14 amino acids. Germline CDR1 reads SEHNR; CDR2 reads FQNEAQ (reference sequence). V was clipped by 4 bases and J by 7 bases, with 14 bases between them. Patients from Seattle were sampled longitudinally, starting during active infection. Clones were sequenced by immunoSEQ multiplex PCR, and TCRdb holds only the in-frame ones, with some missing. Of some 180,000 clones listed, approximately 91% are singletons. This sample stems from a study of blood T cell repertoires in COVID-19. The material sequenced was peripheral blood. The chain joins TRBV7-9 to TRBJ1-5, with unresolved D. This clonotype originated in a man younger than 30 with COVID-19, enrolled during active disease. The DNA for the CDR3 is TGTGCCAGCAGCTCTCCTACAGAGCACCAGCCCCAGCATTTT. It codes for CASSSPTEHQPQHF. The full variable domain, with the rest looked up from reference TRBV7-9 and TRBJ1-5, is DTGVSQNPRHKITKRGQNVTFRCDPISEHNRLYWYRQTLGQGPEFLTYFQNEAQLEKSRLLSDRFSAERPKGSFSTLEIQRTEQGDSAMYLCASSSPTEHQPQHFGDGTRLSIL.